The entry below describes one T cell receptor (beta chain). TCRdb's copy holds only in-frame clones and misses some; the assay was immunoSEQ multiplex PCR. The sample lists some 150,000 clones, roughly nine tenths occurring once. This specimen comes from a study of blood T cell repertoires in COVID-19. About the research overall: PBMCs, B-cell-depleted T cells, or T cells provided the cDNA or gDNA that made up the material.

Sequenced input: peripheral blood. The receptor's source is an older woman with acute or convalescent COVID-19.

CDR3 DNA sequence: TGTGCCAGCAGCTCCAGCGGCATGAACACTGAAGCTTTCTTT. Amino acid sequence: CASSSSGMNTEAFF. V is TRBV7-3 and J is TRBJ1-1; D is unresolved. Germline CDR1 is SGHTA and CDR2 is FQGTGA. The CDR3 is 14 residues long. Trimming left V 4 bases short and J 0 bases short, with 9 bases between.